This TCR beta chain emerged from a study of CD8+ T cells in alopecia areata (dated by TCRdb to between 2018 and 2020). Regarding the complete study: The study used high-throughput TCRbeta sequencing to examine T cell clonal expansion in alopecia areata, in both the C3H/HeJ mouse model and human patients. On the human side, TCRbeta sequencing was run on scalp tissue and on sorted CD4+ and CD8+ peripheral blood T cells from healthy controls and from alopecia areata patients with either patchy or totalis/universalis disease. TCRbeta CDR3 regions were amplified by immunoSEQ multiplex PCR with 35 Vbeta forward and 13 Jbeta reverse primers. RNA was extracted with the PAXgene miRNA kit for fixed scalp, the miRNeasy kit for PBMCs, and the RNeasy kit for mouse skin. Clonality in the scalp was compared among normal scalp (n=4), patchy alopecia areata scalp (n=8), and alopecia totalis/universalis scalp (n=8). Overall results and qualifications from the work: Shared TCR sequences between patients were less evident than in mice, which may be partly attributable to HLA diversity in the patient population. Lesional scalp, especially in alopecia totalis/universalis, showed higher clonality and more expanded CD8+ clones than normal scalp, suggesting antigenic drive. Unlike mouse skin, which is dominated by gammadelta T cells, normal human skin has resident alphabeta T cells that are also sequenced, and this complicates analysis of the scalp TCR repertoire.

After PBMCs were isolated by density centrifugation and stained for CD3, CD4 and CD8, a FACSAria was used to sort CD4+ and CD8+ T cells. Unaffected controls provided scalp biopsies and blood samples. The junction shows trimming of 2 bases on V and 2 bases on J, and the gene matches do not reach 1 base of it. The CDR3 measures 14 amino acids from cysteine to phenylalanine. CDR3 DNA is the only sequence kept; it has 42 bases, read in frame from the first base. The germline V gene supplies CDR1 MNHEY and CDR2 SVGAGI. The library came from the immunoSEQ multiplex PCR assay. RNA was extracted from all samples and reverse transcribed into cDNA as template for TCR sequencing. SuperScript III was used for first-strand cDNA synthesis, primed with a 2:1 mix of oligo-dT and random hexamers. A synthetic immune receptor repertoire was used to measure amplification bias, and any remaining bias was corrected computationally. Regarding the original processing steps: After raw reads were preprocessed to remove errors, the CDR3 was defined following IMGT conventions as running from the conserved cysteine to phenylalanine. Clonality was computed as 1 minus the Shannon entropy, with the entropy normalized by log2 of the number of productive unique TCRs. Scalp TCRbeta sequences were cross-referenced with sorted blood CD4 and CD8 repertoires so that the CD4 or CD8 identity of scalp clones could be inferred. The immuneACCESS repertoire file appears here via TCRdb, limited to in-frame rearrangements. These files lack a portion of the clones; in checked studies, under half of the deficit traces to unresolved V genes, and the cause of the others is not known. Clone size and the V and J calls come from that table; the DNA yielded D and trimming. This sample comprises roughly 140,000 clones, around 62% of them detected only once. The top ten constitute 36% of the sample.

A note on this clone: Its antigen remains unidentified. Per-base qualities were not stored, and no clone one base away is much larger.

The origin of this receptor is a human donor in good health. Here the chain combines TRBV6-5 and TRBJ2-3; 7 of the junction bases match TRBD2. Sample: CD8+ T cells sorted from blood. The CDR3 region: CASSYGRATDTQYF. The sequenced DNA is TGTGCCAGCAGTTACGGGAGGGCCACAGATACGCAGTATTTT.